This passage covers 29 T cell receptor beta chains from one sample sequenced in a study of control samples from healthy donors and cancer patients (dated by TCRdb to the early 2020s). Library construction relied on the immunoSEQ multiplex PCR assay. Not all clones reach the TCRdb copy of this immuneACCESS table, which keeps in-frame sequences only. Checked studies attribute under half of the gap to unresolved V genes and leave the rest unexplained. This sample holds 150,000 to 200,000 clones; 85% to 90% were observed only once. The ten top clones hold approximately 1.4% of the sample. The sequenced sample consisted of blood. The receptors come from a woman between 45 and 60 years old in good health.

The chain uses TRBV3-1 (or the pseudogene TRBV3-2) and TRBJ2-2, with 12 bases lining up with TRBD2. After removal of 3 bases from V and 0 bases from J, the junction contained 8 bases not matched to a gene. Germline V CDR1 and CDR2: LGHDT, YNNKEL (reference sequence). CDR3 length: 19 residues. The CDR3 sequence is CASSQKTGTSGPNTGELFF. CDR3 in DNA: TGTGCCAGCAGCCAGAAAACCGGGACTAGCGGGCCGAACACCGGGGAGCTGTTTTTT.

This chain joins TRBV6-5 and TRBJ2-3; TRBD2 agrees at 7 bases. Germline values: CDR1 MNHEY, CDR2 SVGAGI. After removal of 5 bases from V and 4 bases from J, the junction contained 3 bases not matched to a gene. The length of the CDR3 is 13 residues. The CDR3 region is CASSQRDPDTQYF. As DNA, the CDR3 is TGTGCCAGCAGTCAGCGGGACCCAGATACGCAGTATTTT.

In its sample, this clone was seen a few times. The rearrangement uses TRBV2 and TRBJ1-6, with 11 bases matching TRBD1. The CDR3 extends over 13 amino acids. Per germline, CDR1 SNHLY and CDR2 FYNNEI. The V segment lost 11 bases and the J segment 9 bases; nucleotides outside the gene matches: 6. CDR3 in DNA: TGTGCCGGGGGACAGGGGGTCGGTTCACCCCTCCACTTT. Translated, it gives CAGGQGVGSPLHF. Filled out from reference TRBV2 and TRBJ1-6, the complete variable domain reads EPEVTQTPSHQVTQMGQEVILRCVPISNHLYFYWYRQILGQKVEFLVSFYNNEISEKSEIFDDQFSVERPDGSNFTLKIRSTKLEDSAMYFCAGGQGVGSPLHFGNGTRLTVT.

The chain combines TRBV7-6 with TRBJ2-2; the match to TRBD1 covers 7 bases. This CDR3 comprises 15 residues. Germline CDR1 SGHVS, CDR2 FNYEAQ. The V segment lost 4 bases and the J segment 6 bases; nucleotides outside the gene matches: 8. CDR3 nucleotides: TGTGCCAGCAGCTCTATCAGGGGGTCGGCCGGGGAGCTGTTTTTT. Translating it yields CASSSIRGSAGELFF.

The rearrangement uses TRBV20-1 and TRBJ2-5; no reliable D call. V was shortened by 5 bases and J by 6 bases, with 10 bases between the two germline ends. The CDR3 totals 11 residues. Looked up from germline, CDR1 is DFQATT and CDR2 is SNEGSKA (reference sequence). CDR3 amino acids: CSASPSKTQYF. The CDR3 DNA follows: TGCAGTGCTTCCCCTTCAAAGACCCAGTACTTC.

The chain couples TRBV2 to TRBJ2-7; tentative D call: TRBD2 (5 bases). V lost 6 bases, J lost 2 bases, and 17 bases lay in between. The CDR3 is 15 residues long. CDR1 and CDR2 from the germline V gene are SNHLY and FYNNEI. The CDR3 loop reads CASSLDGPGAYEQYF. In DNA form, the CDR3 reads TGTGCCAGCAGCCTGGACGGTCCCGGGGCCTACGAGCAGTACTTC.

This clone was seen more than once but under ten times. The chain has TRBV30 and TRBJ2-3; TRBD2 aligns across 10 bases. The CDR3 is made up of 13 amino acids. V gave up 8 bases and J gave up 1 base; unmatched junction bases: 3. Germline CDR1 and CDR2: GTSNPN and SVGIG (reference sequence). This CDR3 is CAAGTSGTDTQYF. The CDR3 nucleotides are TGTGCCGCCGGGACTAGCGGCACAGATACGCAGTATTTT.

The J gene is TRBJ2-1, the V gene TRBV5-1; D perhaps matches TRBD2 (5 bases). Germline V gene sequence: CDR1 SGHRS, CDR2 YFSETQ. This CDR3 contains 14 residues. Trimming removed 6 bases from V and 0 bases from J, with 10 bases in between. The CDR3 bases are TGCGCCAGCAAAGTAGAGGGCTCCTACAATGAGCAGTTCTTC. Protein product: CASKVEGSYNEQFF.

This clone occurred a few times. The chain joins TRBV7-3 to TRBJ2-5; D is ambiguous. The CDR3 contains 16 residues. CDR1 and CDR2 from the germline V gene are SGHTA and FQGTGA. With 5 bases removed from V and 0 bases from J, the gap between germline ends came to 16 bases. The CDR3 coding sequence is TGTGCCAGCAGCCCCCCGGCAGTCCTGTACCAAGAGACCCAGTACTTC. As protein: CASSPPAVLYQETQYF. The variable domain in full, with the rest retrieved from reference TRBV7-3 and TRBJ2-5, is GAGVSQTPSNKVTEKGKYVELRCDPISGHTALYWYRQSLGQGPEFLIYFQGTGAADDSGLPNDRFFAVRPEGSVSTLKIQRTERGDSAVYLCASSPPAVLYQETQYFGPGTRLLVL.

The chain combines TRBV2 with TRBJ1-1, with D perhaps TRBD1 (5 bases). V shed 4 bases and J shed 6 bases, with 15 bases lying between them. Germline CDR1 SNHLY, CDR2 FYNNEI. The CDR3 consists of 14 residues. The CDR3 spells CASSVLGGVPEAFF. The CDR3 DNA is TGTGCCAGCAGTGTCCTCGGGGGAGTCCCTGAAGCTTTCTTT. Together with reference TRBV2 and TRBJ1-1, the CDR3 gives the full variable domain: EPEVTQTPSHQVTQMGQEVILRCVPISNHLYFYWYRQILGQKVEFLVSFYNNEISEKSEIFDDQFSVERPDGSNFTLKIRSTKLEDSAMYFCASSVLGGVPEAFFGQGTRLTVV.

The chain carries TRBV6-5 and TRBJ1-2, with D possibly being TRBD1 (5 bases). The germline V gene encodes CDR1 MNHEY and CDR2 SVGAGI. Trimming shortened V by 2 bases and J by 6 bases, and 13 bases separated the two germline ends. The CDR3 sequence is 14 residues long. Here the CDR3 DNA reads TGTGCCAGCAGTTACCGACCGGGGGGGAATGGCTACACCTTC. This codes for CASSYRPGGNGYTF.

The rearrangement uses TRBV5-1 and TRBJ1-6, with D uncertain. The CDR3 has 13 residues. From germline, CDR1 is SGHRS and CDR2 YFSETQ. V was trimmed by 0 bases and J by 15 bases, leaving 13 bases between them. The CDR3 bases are TGCGCCAGCAGCTTGGCCAGGAACAGTAACCTCCACTTT. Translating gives CASSLARNSNLHF.

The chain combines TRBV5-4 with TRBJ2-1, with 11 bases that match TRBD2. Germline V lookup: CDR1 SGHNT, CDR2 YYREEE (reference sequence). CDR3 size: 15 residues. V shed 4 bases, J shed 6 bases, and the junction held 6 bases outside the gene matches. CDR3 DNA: TGTGCCAGCAGCCCGACTAGCGGGAACGTCAATGAGCAGTTCTTC. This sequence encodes CASSPTSGNVNEQFF.

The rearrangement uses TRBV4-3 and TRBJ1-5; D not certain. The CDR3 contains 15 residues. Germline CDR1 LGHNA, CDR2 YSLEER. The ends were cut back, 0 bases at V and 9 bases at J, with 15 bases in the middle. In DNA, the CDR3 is TGCGCCAGCAGCCAAGATCTGGGGTCCTCAAGGCCCCAGCATTTT. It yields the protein CASSQDLGSSRPQHF.

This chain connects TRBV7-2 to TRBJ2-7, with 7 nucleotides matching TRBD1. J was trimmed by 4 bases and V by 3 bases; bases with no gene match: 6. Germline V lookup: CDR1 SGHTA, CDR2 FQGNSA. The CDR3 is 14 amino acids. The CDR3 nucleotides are TGTGCCAGCAGCTTCCGACAGGGTATATACGAGCAGTACTTC. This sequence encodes CASSFRQGIYEQYF.

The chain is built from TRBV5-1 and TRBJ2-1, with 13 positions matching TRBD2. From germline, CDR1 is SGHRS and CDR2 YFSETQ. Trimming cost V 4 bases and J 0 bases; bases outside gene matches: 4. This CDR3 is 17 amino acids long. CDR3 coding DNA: TGCGCCAGCAGCGCACTAGCGGGAGGGCCCTCCTACAATGAGCAGTTCTTC. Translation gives CASSALAGGPSYNEQFF. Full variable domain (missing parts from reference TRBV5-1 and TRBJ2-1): KAGVTQTPRYLIKTRGQQVTLSCSPISGHRSVSWYQQTPGQGLQFLFEYFSETQRNKGNFPGRFSGRQFSNSRSEMNVSTLELGDSALYLCASSALAGGPSYNEQFFGPGTRLTVL.

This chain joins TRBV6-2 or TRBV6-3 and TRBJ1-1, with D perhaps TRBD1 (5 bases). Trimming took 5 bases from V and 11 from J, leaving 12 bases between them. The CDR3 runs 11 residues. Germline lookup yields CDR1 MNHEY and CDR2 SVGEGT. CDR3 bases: TGTGCCAGCAGTCAAACAAAGGGGGCTTTCTTT. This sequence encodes CASSQTKGAFF.

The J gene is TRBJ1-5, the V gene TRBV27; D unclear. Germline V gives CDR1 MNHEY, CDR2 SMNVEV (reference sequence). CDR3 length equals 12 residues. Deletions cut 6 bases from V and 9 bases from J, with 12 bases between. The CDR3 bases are TGTGCCAGCAGCCAAGCCCCCCTGCCCCAGCATTTT. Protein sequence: CASSQAPLPQHF.

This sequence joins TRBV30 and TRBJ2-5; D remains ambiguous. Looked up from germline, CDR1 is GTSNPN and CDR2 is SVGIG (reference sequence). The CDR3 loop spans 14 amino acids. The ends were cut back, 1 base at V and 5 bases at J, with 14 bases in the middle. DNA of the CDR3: TGTGCCTGGAGTGGAGTATTCGGTGTGGAGACCCAGTACTTC. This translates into CAWSGVFGVETQYF. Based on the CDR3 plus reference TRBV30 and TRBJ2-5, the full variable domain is SQTIHQWPATLVQPVGSPLSLECTVEGTSNPNLYWYRQAAGRGLQLLFYSVGIGQISSEVPQNLSASRPQDRQFILSSKKLLLSDSGFYLCAWSGVFGVETQYFGPGTRLLVL.

DNA for the CDR3: TGCGCCAGCAGTGTAGCGGGGCCTAACAATGAGCAGTTCTTC. Its translation: CASSVAGPNNEQFF. The chain uses TRBV5-1 and TRBJ2-1; 8 bases line up with TRBD2. CDR3 length: 14 amino acids. CDR1 is SGHRS, CDR2 YFSETQ, per germline. The V and J ends lost 5 bases and 5 bases, in that order; junction bases with no gene match: 6.

CDR3 protein: CASSIPSGRALGTGELFF. CDR3 DNA: TGTGCCAGTAGTATCCCTAGCGGGAGGGCCCTAGGGACCGGGGAGCTGTTTTTT. This chain uses TRBV19 with TRBJ2-2, with 12 bases that match TRBD2. J was trimmed by 5 bases and V by 3 bases; bases with no gene match: 10. CDR3 length equals 18 residues. Germline-derived CDR1 and CDR2 are LNHDA and SQIVND (reference sequence).

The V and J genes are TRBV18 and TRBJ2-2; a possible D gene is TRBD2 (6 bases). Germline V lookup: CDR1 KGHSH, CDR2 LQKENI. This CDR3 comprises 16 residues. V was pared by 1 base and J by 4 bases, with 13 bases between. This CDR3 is CASSPRRGATTGELFF. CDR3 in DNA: TGTGCCAGCTCACCACGGAGGGGAGCGACCACCGGGGAGCTGTTTTTT.

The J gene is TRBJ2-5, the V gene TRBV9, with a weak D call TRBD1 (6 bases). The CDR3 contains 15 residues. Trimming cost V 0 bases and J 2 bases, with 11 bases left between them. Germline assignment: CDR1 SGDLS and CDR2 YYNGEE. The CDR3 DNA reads TGTGCCAGCAGCGTAGAGGGGACACTTCAAGAGACCCAGTACTTC. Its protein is CASSVEGTLQETQYF.

This CDR3 reads CASSVGQRNTEAFF. The CDR3 DNA is TGTGCCAGTAGTGTCGGACAGAGGAACACTGAAGCTTTCTTT. V and J are TRBV19 and TRBJ1-1; a weak D match, TRBD1 (6 bases). Trimming stripped 5 bases from V and 1 base from J, with 11 bases between. CDR3 size: 14 residues. Germline V CDR1 and CDR2: LNHDA, SQIVND (reference sequence).

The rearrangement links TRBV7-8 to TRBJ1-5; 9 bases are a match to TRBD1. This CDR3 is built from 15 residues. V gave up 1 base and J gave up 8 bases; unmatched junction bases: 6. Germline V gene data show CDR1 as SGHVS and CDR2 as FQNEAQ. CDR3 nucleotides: TGTGCCAGCAGCTTAGGGACAGGGGCCCGGGAGCCCCAGCATTTT. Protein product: CASSLGTGAREPQHF.

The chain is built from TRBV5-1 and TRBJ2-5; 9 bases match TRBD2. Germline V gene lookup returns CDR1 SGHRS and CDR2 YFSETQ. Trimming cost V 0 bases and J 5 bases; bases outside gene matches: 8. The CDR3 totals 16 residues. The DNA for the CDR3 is TGCGCCAGCAGCTTGGTATGGTCTAGCGGGGTTGAGACCCAGTACTTC. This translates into CASSLVWSSGVETQYF.

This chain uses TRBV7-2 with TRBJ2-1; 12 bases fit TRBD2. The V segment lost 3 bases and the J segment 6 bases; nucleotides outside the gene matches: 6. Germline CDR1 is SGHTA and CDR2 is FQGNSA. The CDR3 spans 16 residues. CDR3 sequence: CASSLGSSGRANEQFF. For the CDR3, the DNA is TGTGCCAGCAGCTTGGGATCTAGCGGGAGGGCCAATGAGCAGTTCTTC. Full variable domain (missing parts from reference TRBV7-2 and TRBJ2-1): GAGVSQSPSNKVTEKGKDVELRCDPISGHTALYWYRQSLGQGLEFLIYFQGNSAPDKSGLPSDRFSAERTGGSVSTLTIQRTQQEDSAVYLCASSLGSSGRANEQFFGPGTRLTVL.

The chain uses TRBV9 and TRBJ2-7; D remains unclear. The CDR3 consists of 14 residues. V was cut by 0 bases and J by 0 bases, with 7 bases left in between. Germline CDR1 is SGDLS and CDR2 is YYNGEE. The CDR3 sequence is CASSVGRFSYEQYF. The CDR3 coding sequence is TGTGCCAGCAGCGTAGGGCGGTTCTCCTACGAGCAGTACTTC.

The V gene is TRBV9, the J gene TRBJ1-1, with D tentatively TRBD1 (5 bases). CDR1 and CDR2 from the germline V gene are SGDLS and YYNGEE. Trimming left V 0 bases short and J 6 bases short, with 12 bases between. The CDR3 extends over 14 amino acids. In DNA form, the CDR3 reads TGTGCCAGCAGCGTAGATCGGGGCCAGGCTGAAGCTTTCTTT. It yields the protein CASSVDRGQAEAFF.